The clone carrying this T cell receptor (beta chain) was seen at least ten times. Its antigen remains unidentified. TCRdb re-called the PCR reads with MiXCR, one entry per CDR3 protein. The sample lists approximately 500,000 distinct CDR3 sequences, about 21% occurring once. CDR3 length: 14 residues. In germline, CDR1 is MDHEN, CDR2 SYDVKM. Between the trimmed V and J ends, which lost 5 bases and 2 bases, there was a span of 13 bases. The data derive from a study of molecular identifiers for immune sequencing clone quantification. Across the whole study: Replicate RNA came from about 19,000 or 110,000 naive CD8 cells and was split five ways, and four parts were sequenced. Notes on the study in general: Beyond 20 RNA copies, clones held over 99% of effector molecules, compared with under 1% in naive cells.

The rearrangement joins TRBV28 to TRBJ2-7; the D is unclear. This clonotype was sampled from a human donor in good health. Some libraries in this study had Jurkat cell RNA spiked in. The sequencing input was naive CD8+ T cells from blood, with Jurkat cell RNA spiked in. Regarding subset: FACS-sorted CD8+CD4-CCR7+CD45RA+ naive T cells. The CDR3 spells CASSPVDVTYEQYF. The CDR3 region has the DNA TGTGCCAGCAGTCCCGTGGACGTCACCTACGAGCAGTACTTC.